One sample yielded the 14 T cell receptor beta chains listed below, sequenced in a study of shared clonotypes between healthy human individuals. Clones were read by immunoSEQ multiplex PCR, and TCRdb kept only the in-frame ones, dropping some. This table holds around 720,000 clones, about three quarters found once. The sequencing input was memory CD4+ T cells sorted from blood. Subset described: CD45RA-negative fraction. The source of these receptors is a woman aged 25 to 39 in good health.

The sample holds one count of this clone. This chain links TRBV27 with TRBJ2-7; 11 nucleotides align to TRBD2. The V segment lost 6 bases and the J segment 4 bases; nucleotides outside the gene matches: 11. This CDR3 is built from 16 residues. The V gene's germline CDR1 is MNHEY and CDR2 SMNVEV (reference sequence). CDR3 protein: CASRLAGASPYYEQYF. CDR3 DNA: TGTGCCAGCAGACTAGCGGGAGCATCGCCGTATTACGAGCAGTACTTC.

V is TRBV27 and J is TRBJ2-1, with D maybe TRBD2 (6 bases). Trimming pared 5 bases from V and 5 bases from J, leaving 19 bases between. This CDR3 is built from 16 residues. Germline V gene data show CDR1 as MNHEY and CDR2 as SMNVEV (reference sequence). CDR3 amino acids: CASSPVVLAENNEQFF. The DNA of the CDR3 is TGTGCCAGCAGTCCCGTAGTGTTAGCGGAAAACAATGAGCAGTTCTTC.

The CDR3 loop is CAWRRFTSGNTIYF. The CDR3 bases are TGTGCCTGGAGGAGGTTTACCTCTGGAAACACCATATATTTT. V usage is TRBV30 and J usage is TRBJ1-3, with D unclear. The germline V gene has CDR1 GTSNPN and CDR2 SVGIG (reference sequence). V lost 3 bases and J 0 bases, leaving 9 bases between the germline ends. The CDR3 spans 14 residues.

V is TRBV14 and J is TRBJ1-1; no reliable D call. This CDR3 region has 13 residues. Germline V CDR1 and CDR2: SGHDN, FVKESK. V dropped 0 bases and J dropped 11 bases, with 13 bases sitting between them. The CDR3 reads CASSQDFSTSAFF. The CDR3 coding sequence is TGTGCCAGCAGCCAAGATTTTTCCACCTCCGCTTTCTTT.

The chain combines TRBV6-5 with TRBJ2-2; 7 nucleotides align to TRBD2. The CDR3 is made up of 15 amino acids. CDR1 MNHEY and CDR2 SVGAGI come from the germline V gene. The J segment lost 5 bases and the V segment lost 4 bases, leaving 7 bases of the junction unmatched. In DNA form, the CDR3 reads TGTGCCAGCAGTTGGGGGGGGAGCGGAACCGGGGAGCTGTTTTTT. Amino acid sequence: CASSWGGSGTGELFF.

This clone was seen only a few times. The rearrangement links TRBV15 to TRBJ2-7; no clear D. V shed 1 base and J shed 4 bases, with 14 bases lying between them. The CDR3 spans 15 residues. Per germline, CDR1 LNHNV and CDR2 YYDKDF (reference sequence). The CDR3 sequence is CATSRVTALWYEQYF. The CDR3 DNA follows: TGTGCCACCAGCAGAGTAACGGCCCTCTGGTACGAGCAGTACTTC.

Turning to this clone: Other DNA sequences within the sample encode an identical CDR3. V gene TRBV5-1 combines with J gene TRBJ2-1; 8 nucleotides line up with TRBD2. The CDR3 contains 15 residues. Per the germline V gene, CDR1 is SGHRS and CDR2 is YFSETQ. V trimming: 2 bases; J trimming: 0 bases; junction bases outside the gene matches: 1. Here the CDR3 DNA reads TGCGCCAGCAGCTTAACTAGCGGCTCCTACAATGAGCAGTTCTTC. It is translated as CASSLTSGSYNEQFF.

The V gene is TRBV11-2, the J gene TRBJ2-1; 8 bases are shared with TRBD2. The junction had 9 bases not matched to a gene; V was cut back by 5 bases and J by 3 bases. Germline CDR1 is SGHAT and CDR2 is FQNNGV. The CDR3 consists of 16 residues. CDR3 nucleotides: TGTGCCAGCAGCCTAACAAGCGGGAGTTTCTACAATGAGCAGTTCTTC. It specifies CASSLTSGSFYNEQFF.

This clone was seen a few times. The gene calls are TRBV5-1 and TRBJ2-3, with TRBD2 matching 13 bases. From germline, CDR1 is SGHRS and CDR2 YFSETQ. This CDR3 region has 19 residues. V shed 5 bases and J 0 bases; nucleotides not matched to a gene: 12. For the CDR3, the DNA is TGCGCCAGCAGACAAGGACTAGCGGGAGACCAACTTAGCACAGATACGCAGTATTTT. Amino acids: CASRQGLAGDQLSTDTQYF.

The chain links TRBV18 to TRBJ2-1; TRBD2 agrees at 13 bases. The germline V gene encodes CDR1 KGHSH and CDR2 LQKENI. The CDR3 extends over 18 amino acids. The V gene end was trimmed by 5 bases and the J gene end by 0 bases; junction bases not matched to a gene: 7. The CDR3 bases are TGTGCCAGCTCATCAACCGGGACTAGCGGGAACTCCTACAATGAGCAGTTCTTC. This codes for CASSSTGTSGNSYNEQFF.

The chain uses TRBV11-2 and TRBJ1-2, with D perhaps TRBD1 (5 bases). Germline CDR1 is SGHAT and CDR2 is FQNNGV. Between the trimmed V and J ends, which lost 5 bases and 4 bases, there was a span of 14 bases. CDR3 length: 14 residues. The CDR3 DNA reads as TGTGCCAGCAGCCGTTCGAGGGGCGCCTATGGCTACACCTTC. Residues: CASSRSRGAYGYTF.

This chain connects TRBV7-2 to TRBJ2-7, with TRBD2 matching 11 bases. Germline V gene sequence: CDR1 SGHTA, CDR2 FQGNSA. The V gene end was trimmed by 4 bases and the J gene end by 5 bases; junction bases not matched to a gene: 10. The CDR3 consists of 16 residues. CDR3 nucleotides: TGTGCCAGCAGCTCCCCCGGGACTAGCGGAGTCCACGAGCAGTACTTC. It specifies CASSSPGTSGVHEQYF.

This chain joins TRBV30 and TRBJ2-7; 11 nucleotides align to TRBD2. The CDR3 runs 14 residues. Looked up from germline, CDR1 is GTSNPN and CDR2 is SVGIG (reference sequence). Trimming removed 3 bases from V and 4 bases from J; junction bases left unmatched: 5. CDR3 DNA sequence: TGTGCCTGGAGCAACCTAGCGGGAGGATACGAGCAGTACTTC. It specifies CAWSNLAGGYEQYF. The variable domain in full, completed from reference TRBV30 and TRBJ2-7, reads SQTIHQWPATLVQPVGSPLSLECTVEGTSNPNLYWYRQAAGRGLQLLFYSVGIGQISSEVPQNLSASRPQDRQFILSSKKLLLSDSGFYLCAWSNLAGGYEQYFGPGTRLTVT.

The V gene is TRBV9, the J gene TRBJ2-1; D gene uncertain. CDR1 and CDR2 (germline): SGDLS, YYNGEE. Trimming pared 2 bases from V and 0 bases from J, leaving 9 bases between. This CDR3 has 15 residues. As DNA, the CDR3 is TGTGCCAGCAGCGTCGGCGGAAACTCCTACAATGAGCAGTTCTTC. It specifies CASSVGGNSYNEQFF. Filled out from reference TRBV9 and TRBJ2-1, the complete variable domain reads DSGVTQTPKHLITATGQRVTLRCSPRSGDLSVYWYQQSLDQGLQFLIQYYNGEERAKGNILERFSAQQFPDLHSELNLSSLELGDSALYFCASSVGGNSYNEQFFGPGTRLTVL.